Shown below are 5 T cell receptor beta chains from a single sample sequenced in a study of blood T cell repertoires in COVID-19. Libraries were prepared by immunoSEQ multiplex PCR; TCRdb keeps only in-frame clonotypes and omits some of them. The sample has around 23,000 clones; approximately 86% are singletons. Specimen: peripheral blood. Receptor source: a human donor with acute or convalescent COVID-19. The donor label of this sample is uncertain.

CDR3 in amino acids: CASSLTAGDLAETQYF. The CDR3 DNA sequence: TGTGCCAGCAGCTTAACGGCGGGGGACCTGGCGGAGACCCAGTACTTC. The chain employs TRBV11-1 and TRBJ2-5; 7 bases agree with TRBD2. J lost 5 bases, V lost 2 bases, and 11 bases had no gene match. Germline loops: CDR1 SGHAT, CDR2 FQDESV (reference sequence). The CDR3 sequence is 16 residues long.

This chain uses TRBV11-3 with TRBJ1-6; tentative D call: TRBD1 (5 bases). In germline, CDR1 is SGHNT, CDR2 YENEEA. V lost 0 bases to trimming and J lost 9 bases, with 6 bases between them. This CDR3 region has 13 residues. In nucleotides, the CDR3 is TGTGCCAGCAGCTTAGATAGGGGTTCACCCCTCCACTTT. Protein product: CASSLDRGSPLHF.

CDR3 DNA sequence: TGTGCCAGTACGGGCGGGAGGTACTCAACTAGCACAGATACGCAGTATTTT. It yields the protein CASTGGRYSTSTDTQYF. V gene TRBV19 combines with J gene TRBJ2-3, with 8 positions matching TRBD2. J gave up 0 bases and V 7 bases, and 12 bases lay outside the gene matches. The CDR3 extends over 17 amino acids. Looked up from germline, CDR1 is LNHDA and CDR2 is SQIVND (reference sequence).

This clone came up once. V and J are TRBV27 and TRBJ1-1, with 9 bases that match TRBD1. V gave up 6 bases and J gave up 5 bases; unmatched junction bases: 4. CDR3 length: 13 amino acids. Germline lookup yields CDR1 MNHEY and CDR2 SMNVEV (reference sequence). CDR3 loop: CASRPTGGTEAFF. CDR3 in DNA: TGTGCCAGCAGACCGACAGGGGGGACTGAAGCTTTCTTT.

CDR3 coding DNA: TGTGCCAGCAGCGTAGCAGGGGGCCCTAATGGCTACACCTTC. Protein sequence: CASSVAGGPNGYTF. The genes are TRBV9 and TRBJ1-2; 8 positions match TRBD1. The CDR3 spans 14 residues. CDR1 is SGDLS, CDR2 YYNGEE, per germline. After removal of 0 bases from V and 6 bases from J, the junction contained 4 bases not matched to a gene.